A selection of T cell receptor beta chains follows, all from one sample in a study of CD8+CD57+ T cells in acquired aplastic anemia. TCRdb reprocessed the reads via MiXCR and lists one record per CDR3 protein. The data contain about half a million distinct CDR3 sequences, about a third of them singletons. Sample: sorted CD4+, CD8+, or CD8+CD57+ T cells (not recorded which) from PBMCs. These receptors came from a human donor with aplastic anemia. Both conserved end residues are part of each CDR3. The D gene is left open where the match is weak. Only part of the rows carry a size: once, few, many, or a class if the clone is expanded.

TRBD1	TRBV6-5	-	TRBJ2-7	TGTGCCAGCAGTAACGCTGGACAGGCCTACGAGCAGTACTTC	CASSNAGQAYEQYF
TRBD1	TRBV4-1	-	TRBJ1-1	TGCGCCAGCAGCCCTGCGGGACAGATGAACACTGAAGCTTTCTTT	CASSPAGQMNTEAFF
-	TRBV6-1	few	TRBJ2-3	TGTGCCAGCAGTGAGTTCCCAGATACGCAGTATTTT	CASSEFPDTQYF
-	TRBV5-1	-	TRBJ2-3	TGCGCCAGCGGAAGGGACACGCCGGGCACAGATACGCAGTATTTT	CASGRDTPGTDTQYF
-	TRBV5-1	-	TRBJ2-1	TGCGCCAGCACCCTCTATGAGCAGTTCTTC	CASTLYEQFF
-	TRBV20-1	-	TRBJ2-7	TGCAGTGCCCAAACTCCACTAGGACCCTCCTACGAGCAGTACTTC	CSAQTPLGPSYEQYF
-	TRBV2	-	TRBJ1-2	TGTGCCAGCAGTCTTCCTGGGACGGGCTATGGCTACACCTTC	CASSLPGTGYGYTF
-	TRBV29-1	many	TRBJ1-1	TGCAGCGTTAAGACAAATACGAACACTGAAGCTTTCTTT	CSVKTNTNTEAFF
-	TRBV10-3	-	TRBJ2-7	TGTGCCACAGCTCGGACTCGGAGCTACGAGCAGTACTTC	CATARTRSYEQYF
-	TRBV13	few	TRBJ2-3	TGTGCCAGCGGTCCCTGGGGCACAGATACGCAGTATTTT	CASGPWGTDTQYF
-	TRBV6-1	-	TRBJ1-6	TGTGCCAGCAGCACCCCGACGGCGAACTCCTATAATTCACCCCTCCACTTT	CASSTPTANSYNSPLHF
-	TRBV30	few	TRBJ2-5	TGTGCCTGGAGTAGGGCCCGATGGGGAGAGACCCAGTACTTC	CAWSRARWGETQYF
-	TRBV20-1	-	TRBJ2-7	TGCAGTGCTAGCCTTGGGTCAAGTGCCCGGGGCAACGAGCAGTACTTC	CSASLGSSARGNEQYF
-	TRBV2	-	TRBJ2-5	TGTGCCAGCAGTGATCAACAGGATCAGCCCCAGTACTTC	CASSDQQDQPQYF
-	TRBV19	many	TRBJ1-2	TGTGCCAGTAGTGTTCGGGGGGCTCCTGGCTACACCTTC	CASSVRGAPGYTF
TRBD2	TRBV20-1	few	TRBJ2-1	TGCAGTGCTAGAGATTGGGGGGAGGGCACGGGCAATGAGCAGTTCTTC	CSARDWGEGTGNEQFF
TRBD1	TRBV9	-	TRBJ1-3	TGTGCCAGCAGCGTAGATTGGGACAGAGGAAACACCATATATTTT	CASSVDWDRGNTIYF
TRBD1	TRBV2	-	TRBJ1-4	TGTGCCAGCAGGGGACAGGTTCCTAATGAAAAACTGTTTTTT	CASRGQVPNEKLFF
-	TRBV19	many	TRBJ1-1	TGTGCCAGTAGTATGACCGAGGGGACTGAAGCTTTCTTT	CASSMTEGTEAFF
-	TRBV5-1	few	TRBJ2-3	TGCGCCAGCAGCTTGGCTCGTCAGGCTAGCACAGATACGCAGTATTTT	CASSLARQASTDTQYF
-	TRBV6-1	-	TRBJ2-7	TGTGCCAGCAGTGAACAGCCAGAATCCTACGAGCAGTACTTC	CASSEQPESYEQYF
-	TRBV29-1	-	TRBJ1-1	TGCAGCGCCGAGGGGAAGTACACTGAAGCTTTCTTT	CSAEGKYTEAFF
-	TRBV10-1	-	TRBJ2-7	TGCGCCAGCAGTCGGCAGCCAGCCTACGAGCAGTACTTC	CASSRQPAYEQYF
-	TRBV30	-	TRBJ2-6	TGTGCCCGTGACAGCTCTGGGGCCAACGTCCTGACTTTC	CARDSSGANVLTF
TRBD2	TRBV2	many	TRBJ2-3	TGTGCCAGCAGAGAGCGGGAGTCGAGCACAGATACGCAGTATTTT	CASRERESSTDTQYF
-	TRBV2	-	TRBJ2-5	TGTGCCAGCAGTGAACTGGGGACCCAGTACTTC	CASSELGTQYF
-	TRBV6-2/TRBV6-3	-	TRBJ2-7	TGTGCCACCCGATCACAGGGCTACGAGCAGTACTTC	CATRSQGYEQYF
TRBD2	TRBV2	-	TRBJ2-3	TGTGCCAGCAGGGCGGGGGAACCTCCGGATACGCAGTATTTT	CASRAGEPPDTQYF
TRBD1	TRBV2	-	TRBJ2-1	TGTGCCAGCAGGGCGGACAGGGTGGCCAATGAGCAGTTCTTC	CASRADRVANEQFF
TRBD2	TRBV2	-	TRBJ2-2	TGTGCCAGCAGTGAACTGGGACTAGCGGCTGCCGGGGAGCTGTTTTTT	CASSELGLAAAGELFF
-	TRBV19	-	TRBJ1-6	TGTGCCAGTAGTATCCCCACAGGCGGCCTCCACTTT	CASSIPTGGLHF
-	TRBV29-1	-	TRBJ2-3	TGCAGCGTTGAAGGACCGAACACAGATACGCAGTATTTT	CSVEGPNTDTQYF
-	TRBV19	many	TRBJ1-5	TGTGCCAGTATTTCAGGGTTTAATCAGCCCCAGCATTTT	CASISGFNQPQHF
-	TRBV9	many	TRBJ1-6	TGTGCCAGCAGCGGAGTTGGGAAAGATAATTCACCCCTCCACTTT	CASSGVGKDNSPLHF
-	TRBV12-3/TRBV12-4	few	TRBJ1-5	TGTGCCAGCAGTACGCAGGGGCGTGGAAGCAATCAGCCCCAGCATTTT	CASSTQGRGSNQPQHF
-	TRBV19	few	TRBJ2-5	TGTGCCAGTAGTATGGGAGCAGGTGCGACCCAGTACTTC	CASSMGAGATQYF
TRBD2	TRBV4-2	-	TRBJ2-2	TGTGCCAGCAGCCAAGTGTTTAGCGGGAGACACCCCCCCTCCGGGGAGCTGTTTTTT	CASSQVFSGRHPPSGELFF
TRBD1	TRBV6-1	-	TRBJ1-1	TGTGCCAGCAGGGGACAGGATTCGAACGCTGAAGCTTTCTTT	CASRGQDSNAEAFF
-	TRBV30	-	TRBJ1-1	TGTGCCTGGAGGGAGGGCTCGGGTGCTTTCTTT	CAWREGSGAFF
-	TRBV4-3	many	TRBJ2-5	TGCGCCAGCAGCCAAGAGAAGGGAGAGACCCAGTACTTC	CASSQEKGETQYF
-	TRBV28	-	TRBJ1-2	TGTGCCAGCAGGGTAGCAGATCAAGGCTACACCTTC	CASRVADQGYTF
TRBD1	TRBV20-1	many	TRBJ2-7	TGCAGTGCTACAGACAGGGCCAAGGAGCAGTACTTC	CSATDRAKEQYF
-	TRBV15	many	TRBJ2-3	TGTGCCACCAGCCGATTCCCTAGTGATACGCAGTATTTT	CATSRFPSDTQYF
-	TRBV12-3/TRBV12-4	-	TRBJ1-3	TGTGCCAGTAGATCCAGCCGGCGCGAAATACCCGCCTCTGGAAACACCATATATTTT	CASRSSRREIPASGNTIYF
-	TRBV7-3	few	TRBJ2-7	TGTGCCAGCAGCCGTAGTCGAGGGTACGAGCAGTACTTC	CASSRSRGYEQYF
-	TRBV4-1	few	TRBJ1-6	TGCGCCAGCAGCCCCTTTGAACCTGCGAGCTCCTATAATTCACCCCTCCACTTT	CASSPFEPASSYNSPLHF
-	TRBV12-5	few	TRBJ1-2	TGTGCTAGTGGTTCTGAGTCGGTCTACACCTTC	CASGSESVYTF
-	TRBV7-3	-	TRBJ2-1	TGTGCCAGCAGCTTAGGGACTGCCTACAATGAGCAGTTCTTC	CASSLGTAYNEQFF
-	TRBV20-1	many	TRBJ2-7	TGCAGTGCTAAATCTCCACAGGGAGCCTACGAGCAGTACTTC	CSAKSPQGAYEQYF
TRBD2	TRBV19	-	TRBJ2-5	TGTGCCACTACTAAGCTAGCGGGAGGCCAAGGAGAGACCCAGTACTTC	CATTKLAGGQGETQYF
-	TRBV7-8	many	TRBJ1-5	TGTGCCAGCAGGTCCAGGGCCAATCAGCCCCAGCATTTT	CASRSRANQPQHF
TRBD1	TRBV7-8	many	TRBJ2-6	TGTGCCAGCAGCGAGCGGGACAGGGTTCTCTCTGGGGCCAACGTCCTGACTTTC	CASSERDRVLSGANVLTF
-	TRBV19	many	TRBJ2-7	TGTGCCAGTAGTATGAAACTAGGCGGAGCCTACGAGCAGTACTTC	CASSMKLGGAYEQYF
-	TRBV5-1	-	TRBJ1-1	TGCGCCAGCAGCTATACATATAACACTGAAGCTTTCTTT	CASSYTYNTEAFF
-	TRBV7-6	-	TRBJ2-1	TGTGCTAGAGCGTGGACTATCTCCTACAATGAGCAGTTCTTC	CARAWTISYNEQFF